The source of this TCR beta chain is a study of T-cell reconstitution after alpha-beta-depleted transplantation in children. Study results and limitations: Roughly two months post-transplant, alpha-beta T cells reportedly originated from several hundred graft clones that had expanded.

The germline gives CDR1 SGHRS, CDR2 YFSETQ. The CDR3 runs to 13 residues. Trimming took off 2 bases at V and 6 bases at J, with 11 bases between the two ends. Unique molecular identifiers were incorporated when the TCRbeta library was constructed. TCRdb ran MiXCR on the PCR reads and lists one entry per CDR3 protein. This sample has more than 500,000 distinct CDR3 sequences, with roughly 10% found just once. This clonotype has a handful of counts. Its antigen is as yet unknown. Material: PBMCs, mostly from graft donor cells, obtained 180 days after TCRalphabeta/CD19-depleted stem cell transplant. The source is a female patient between 2 and 15 years old who had a stem cell transplant for aplastic anemia, so the T cells may come from the graft donor. The chain employs TRBV5-1 and TRBJ1-2; a possible D gene is TRBD1 (5 bases). CDR3 sequence (DNA): TGCGCCAGCAGCTTAGGAGGGGCAGATGGCTACACCTTC. Protein: CASSLGGADGYTF.